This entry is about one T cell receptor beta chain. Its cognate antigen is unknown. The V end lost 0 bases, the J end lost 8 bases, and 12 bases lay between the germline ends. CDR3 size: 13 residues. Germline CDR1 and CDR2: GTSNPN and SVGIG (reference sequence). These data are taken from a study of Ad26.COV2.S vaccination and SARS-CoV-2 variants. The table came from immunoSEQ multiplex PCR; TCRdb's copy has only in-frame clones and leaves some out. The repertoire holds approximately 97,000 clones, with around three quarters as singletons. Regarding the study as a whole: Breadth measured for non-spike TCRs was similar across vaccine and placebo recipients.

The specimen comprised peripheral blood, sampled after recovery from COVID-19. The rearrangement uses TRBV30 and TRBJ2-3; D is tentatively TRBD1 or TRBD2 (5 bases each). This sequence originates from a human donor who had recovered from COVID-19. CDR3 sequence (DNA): TGTGCCTGGAGTGTAGGGGAGCAGGTTACGCAGTATTTT. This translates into CAWSVGEQVTQYF.